Listed below are T cell receptor beta chains from one sample, sequenced in a study of T cell responses to AZD1222 COVID-19 vaccine. Assay: immunoSEQ multiplex PCR; the TCRdb copy retains only in-frame clones and omits some. Of about 97,000 clones listed, around 87% were seen once; the top ten hold roughly 10%. Sample: peripheral blood, taken 28 days after the second AZD1222 dose. Receptor source: an adult who received the AZD1222 COVID-19 vaccine. The CDR3 runs from the conserved cysteine through the conserved F or W. A D gene is named only where the DNA matches it firmly. Expanded clones get a size class; other rows say once, few or many, or leave the size out.

CDR3,DNA,length,V,J,size,D
CASRDSSYEQYF,TGCGCCAGTCGGGACAGCAGCTACGAGCAGTACTTC,12,TRBV5-1,TRBJ2-7,.,TRBD1
CSVEATGAGANVLTF,TGCAGCGTTGAGGCGACAGGGGCTGGGGCCAACGTCCTGACTTTC,15,TRBV29-1,TRBJ2-6,.,TRBD1
CATRGTQSYEQYF,TGTGCCACTCGGGGGACTCAATCCTACGAGCAGTACTTC,13,TRBV6-5,TRBJ2-7,.,.
CASIRSDSAEWPQHF,TGTGCCAGCATACGGTCGGACAGTGCAGAATGGCCCCAGCATTTT,15,TRBV6-5,TRBJ1-5,.,.
CASSLLAGAGNEQFF,TGTGCCAGTAGTTTACTAGCGGGGGCTGGGAATGAGCAGTTCTTC,15,TRBV19,TRBJ2-1,.,TRBD2
CASRQGGEDTQYF,TGTGCCAGCAGGCAGGGTGGTGAAGATACGCAGTATTTT,13,TRBV12-3/TRBV12-4,TRBJ2-3,.,.
CASSGRDLAGELFF,TGTGCCAGCAGCGGTAGGGATTTGGCCGGGGAGCTGTTTTTT,14,TRBV7-9,TRBJ2-2,.,.
CASSSGEQFF,TGTGCCAGTAGTTCCGGTGAGCAGTTCTTC,10,TRBV19,TRBJ2-1,.,.
CASRPGTENTEAFF,TGTGCCAGTAGACCCGGGACGGAGAACACTGAAGCTTTCTTT,14,TRBV19,TRBJ1-1,once,.
CASSVTPGTSGGDTQYF,TGTGCCAGCAGCGTGACCCCCGGGACTAGTGGCGGAGATACGCAGTATTTT,17,TRBV9,TRBJ2-3,.,TRBD2
CASSPSGAEQYF,TGTGCCAGCTCACCATCTGGCGCCGAGCAGTACTTC,12,TRBV18,TRBJ2-7,once,.
CASSQVSGGTGANVLTF,TGCGCCAGCAGCCAAGTCTCGGGGGGGACTGGGGCCAACGTCCTGACTTTC,17,TRBV4-1,TRBJ2-6,once,TRBD2
CASIYRDKTEAFF,TGTGCCAGTATTTACAGGGATAAGACTGAAGCTTTCTTT,13,TRBV19,TRBJ1-1,.,.
CASSLGQGKLEQYF,TGCGCCAGCAGCTTAGGGCAGGGGAAGTTGGAGCAGTACTTC,14,TRBV5-1,TRBJ2-7,.,.
CASSEEDSTFFEQYF,TGTGCCAGCAGTGAAGAGGACTCGACCTTTTTTGAGCAGTACTTC,15,TRBV6-1,TRBJ2-7,.,.
CASSSGGVSYNEQFF,TGTGCCAGCAGTTCCGGGGGGGTCTCCTACAATGAGCAGTTCTTC,15,TRBV27,TRBJ2-1,few,TRBD2
CASSPGLAGGPPPGKQYF,TGTGCCAGCAGCCCCGGACTAGCGGGAGGGCCCCCCCCGGGGAAGCAGTACTTC,18,TRBV7-2,TRBJ2-7,once,TRBD2
CASSPGTFMNF,TGTGCCAGCAGCCCAGGGACATTCATGAACTTC,11,TRBV7-2,TRBJ2-4,.,.
CASSYSAGSYEQYF,TGTGCCAGCAGTTACTCGGCCGGATCCTACGAGCAGTACTTC,14,TRBV6-5,TRBJ2-7,.,.
CASSFGIANTGELFF,TGTGCCAGCAGCTTTGGAATCGCGAACACCGGGGAGCTGTTTTTT,15,TRBV7-8,TRBJ2-2,.,.
CASSQTPTGLNEQFF,TGCGCCAGCAGCCAAACCCCCACAGGGTTGAATGAGCAGTTCTTC,15,TRBV4-1,TRBJ2-1,.,.
CASSISRTPYEQYF,TGTGCCAGCAGTATCTCTAGGACGCCCTACGAGCAGTACTTC,14,TRBV28,TRBJ2-7,.,.
CASSLVGGSKSYEQYF,TGTGCCAGCAGCTTAGTCGGGGGGTCGAAATCCTACGAGCAGTACTTC,16,TRBV7-9,TRBJ2-7,.,TRBD2
CASSRVAGGNTGELFF,TGCGCCAGCAGCCGAGTAGCGGGAGGGAACACCGGGGAGCTGTTTTTT,16,TRBV5-1,TRBJ2-2,.,TRBD2